This T cell receptor (beta chain) is drawn from a study of human T cells and chemical hapten exposure. Study-level background: There were weekly diphenylcyclopropenone doses to the scalp for patients throughout the approximately 25-week study. Patches with 0.01% DPC went on the upper back, and the tests were read at 6 days. General study results and limits: In the PT1 data, expanded TCR counts showed a positive correlation with patch test score.

TCRdb reprocessed the RACE reads via MiXCR and lists one record per CDR3 protein. The sample contains 370,000 or so distinct CDR3 sequences, 4% to 5.5% of which appear only once. As to time point: patch test 1, 2 weeks after DPC sensitization. Treatment reported: therapeutic diphenylcyclopropenone sensitization with weekly scalp DPC. This clonotype was counted only a few times. No antigen is known for it. The V end lost 5 bases, the J end lost 3 bases, and 11 bases lay between the germline ends. CDR3 length: 14 amino acids. From germline, CDR1 is MDHEN and CDR2 SYDVKM. The sample here was whole blood, taken in connection with sensitization to the hapten diphenylcyclopropenone (DPC). The sequence was obtained from a woman between 50 and 59 years old with alopecia areata. Some clones in this sample may be carry-over from other donors' samples. The gene calls are TRBV28 and TRBJ2-1; a possible D gene is TRBD1 (8 bases). Here the CDR3 DNA reads TGTGCCAGCAGTACAGGGGGGGGCTACAATGAGCAGTTCTTC. Encoded protein: CASSTGGGYNEQFF.